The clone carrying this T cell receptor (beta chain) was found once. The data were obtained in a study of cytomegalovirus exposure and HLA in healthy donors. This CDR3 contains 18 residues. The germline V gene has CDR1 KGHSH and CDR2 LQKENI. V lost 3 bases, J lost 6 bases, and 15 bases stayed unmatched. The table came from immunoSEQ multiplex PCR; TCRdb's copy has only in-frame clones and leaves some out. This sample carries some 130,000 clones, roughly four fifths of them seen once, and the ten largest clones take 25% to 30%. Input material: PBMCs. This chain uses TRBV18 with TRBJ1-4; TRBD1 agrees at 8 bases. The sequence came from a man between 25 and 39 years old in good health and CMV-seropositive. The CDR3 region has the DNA TGTGCCAGCTCACCGCTCGTAGCACCGACAGGGGAGGATGAAAAACTGTTTTTT. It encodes CASSPLVAPTGEDEKLFF.